Below, 12 T cell receptor beta chains from the same sample are listed, as sequenced in a study of immune cell composition in non-small cell lung cancer. Assay: immunoSEQ multiplex PCR; the TCRdb copy retains only in-frame clones and omits some. The sample has about 4,900 clones; around 80% are singletons. Specimen: lung tumor tissue. The receptors here all came from a human donor with non-small cell lung cancer.

The chain links TRBV12-5 to TRBJ1-5; no clear D gene. CDR3 length: 13 residues. V dropped 7 bases and J dropped 0 bases, with 7 bases sitting between them. Germline V gene sequence: CDR1 LGHNT, CDR2 FRNRAP. CDR3 amino acids: CASAMNSNQPQHF. The DNA for the CDR3 is TGTGCTAGTGCTATGAATAGCAATCAGCCCCAGCATTTT. Looking up the rest from reference TRBV12-5 and TRBJ1-5 gives the full variable domain: DARVTQTPRHKVTEMGQEVTMRCQPILGHNTVFWYRQTMMQGLELLAYFRNRAPLDDSGMPKDRFSAEMPDATLATLKIQPSEPRDSAVYFCASAMNSNQPQHFGDGTRLSIL.

The chain has TRBV7-8 and TRBJ2-3, with 9 bases identical to TRBD1. The V gene end was trimmed by 5 bases and the J gene end by 4 bases; junction bases not matched to a gene: 4. CDR3 length: 14 amino acids. The germline gives CDR1 SGHVS, CDR2 FQNEAQ. The CDR3 loop is CASSHRGPADTQYF. The CDR3 DNA reads as TGTGCCAGCAGCCACAGGGGGCCGGCAGATACGCAGTATTTT.

This clone has a handful of counts. This chain connects TRBV7-3 to TRBJ2-1; D gene ambiguous. The CDR3 spans 13 residues. V was trimmed by 2 bases and J by 7 bases, leaving 9 bases between them. CDR1 is SGHTA and CDR2 is FQGTGA in the germline V gene. The CDR3 sequence: CASSLGEVNEQFF. The CDR3 region has the DNA TGTGCCAGCAGCTTAGGAGAAGTTAATGAGCAGTTCTTC.

The chain links TRBV4-3 to TRBJ1-1; D gene ambiguous. The CDR3 runs 15 residues. Trimming took off 0 bases at V and 4 bases at J, with 12 bases between the two ends. In germline, CDR1 is LGHNA, CDR2 YSLEER. CDR3 nucleotide sequence: TGCGCCAGCAGCCAAGATTCGGTACAGTTCACTGAAGCTTTCTTT. Protein sequence: CASSQDSVQFTEAFF.

This clone has only one observation. The chain recombines TRBV19 with TRBJ2-7; TRBD1 agrees at 10 bases. J lost 2 bases, V lost 6 bases, and 4 bases had no gene match. This CDR3 has 14 residues. Germline CDR1 is LNHDA and CDR2 is SQIVND (reference sequence). CDR3 in DNA: TGTGCCAGTAGGCCGGGACAGGGGACCTACGAGCAGTACTTC. This sequence encodes CASRPGQGTYEQYF.

The chain couples TRBV7-3 to TRBJ1-1, with D uncertain. CDR3 length: 13 amino acids. V was trimmed by 0 bases and J by 7 bases, leaving 9 bases between them. Germline CDR1 SGHTA, CDR2 FQGTGA. CDR3 nucleotides: TGTGCCAGCAGCTTAACTGTCGGGATTGAAGCTTTCTTT. This sequence encodes CASSLTVGIEAFF.

The genes are TRBV6-1 and TRBJ2-7; TRBD1 agrees at 7 bases. Looked up from germline, CDR1 is MNHNS and CDR2 is SASEGT. The CDR3 runs to 14 residues. V lost 3 bases, J lost 6 bases, and 8 bases stayed unmatched. CDR3 in amino acids: CASSEVDRVGEQYF. The CDR3 nucleotides are TGTGCCAGCAGTGAGGTAGACAGGGTTGGCGAGCAGTACTTC.

The table lists this clone with a count of one. The V call is TRBV19, the J call TRBJ2-7, with D possibly matching TRBD2 (6 bases). The germline V gene has CDR1 LNHDA and CDR2 SQIVND (reference sequence). V was pared by 6 bases and J by 6 bases, with 18 bases between. The CDR3 runs to 14 residues. The CDR3: CASRTTSFFSEQYF. The CDR3 nucleotides read TGTGCCAGTAGAACAACTAGCTTCTTCTCCGAGCAGTACTTC.

CDR3 in amino acids: CASSTGTSGAETQYF. The CDR3 bases are TGTGCCAGCTCAACCGGGACTAGCGGGGCTGAGACCCAGTACTTC. The gene calls are TRBV18 and TRBJ2-5; TRBD2 matches 13 bases. This CDR3 spans 15 amino acids. The germline V gene encodes CDR1 KGHSH and CDR2 LQKENI. Trimming cost V 5 bases and J 5 bases; bases outside gene matches: 5.

The chain recombines TRBV5-6 with TRBJ2-5; no definite D call. Germline CDR1 reads SGHDT; CDR2 reads YYEEEE. Deletions cut 4 bases from V and 4 bases from J, with 14 bases between. The CDR3 is 14 residues long. The CDR3 DNA follows: TGTGCCAGCAGCCTGAGCCCGAACGCAGAGACCCAGTACTTC. This gives the protein CASSLSPNAETQYF.

This chain links TRBV4-1 with TRBJ1-1, with D perhaps TRBD1 (6 bases). The V and J ends lost 0 bases and 0 bases respectively, with 11 bases between them. The CDR3 has 16 amino acids. Germline V CDR1 and CDR2: MGHRA, YSYEKL. CDR3 sequence reads: CASSQDRGIVNTEAFF. In DNA form, the CDR3 reads TGCGCCAGCAGCCAAGATAGGGGGATAGTGAACACTGAAGCTTTCTTT.

This chain links TRBV5-4 with TRBJ2-2; 11 bases align to TRBD2. The CDR3 is 17 amino acids. CDR1 is SGHNT, CDR2 YYREEE, per germline (reference sequence). Germline trimming cut 1 base from V and 3 bases from J; bases unmatched to any gene: 5. CDR3 nucleotide sequence: TGTGCCAGCAGCTTGCTAGCGGGGGGTGTGGACACCGGGGAGCTGTTTTTT. Protein product: CASSLLAGGVDTGELFF.